This entry concerns a single TCR beta chain. Its antigen is unknown. The sample is drawn from a study of PD-1 blockade in classical Hodgkin lymphoma. Study outcomes and limitations: Diminished baseline TCR diversity has been reported in newly diagnosed patients relative to healthy donors. Complete responders entered with baseline diversity on par with newly diagnosed patients, the results showed. Underlying causes for the observed repertoire differences were not defined, possibly disease activity or prior therapy.

This CDR3 region has 14 residues. V was shortened by 2 bases and J by 4 bases, with 11 bases between the two germline ends. Germline V gene lookup returns CDR1 MDHEN and CDR2 SYDVKM. The method was immunoSEQ multiplex PCR; TCRdb's version includes in-frame clones alone and lacks a portion of them. The table lists 15,000 to 20,000 clones, over 80% of them singletons. Every single patient, without exception, relapsed after autologous stem cell transplantation, and brentuximab vedotin exposure varied. The chain is built from TRBV28 and TRBJ1-2; possibly TRBD1 for D (5 bases). The input for sequencing was peripheral blood mononuclear cells (PBMCs), taken at baseline. The clonotype originates from a human donor with classical Hodgkin lymphoma. The CDR3 coding sequence is TGTGCCAGCAGTTTACAGGGCGAGCTCTATGGCTACACCTTC. This encodes CASSLQGELYGYTF.